One sample yielded the 28 T cell receptor beta chains listed below, sequenced in a study of blood T cell repertoires in COVID-19. Profiling relied on immunoSEQ multiplex PCR, and the TCRdb table lists in-frame clones only, not all of them. The repertoire holds some 120,000 clones, with about 85% as singletons. The sample was peripheral blood. Receptors were obtained from a man between 40 and 49 years old with acute or convalescent COVID-19.

CDR3 nucleotides: TGTGCCAGCAGTCTCCGGGGGGGACAAGAGACCCAGTACTTC. It encodes CASSLRGGQETQYF. V is TRBV6-5 and J is TRBJ2-5; 8 bases agree with TRBD2. The trim removed 5 bases at V and 2 bases at J, leaving 4 bases unmatched. From germline, CDR1 is MNHEY and CDR2 SVGAGI. This CDR3 is built from 14 residues.

This clone was recorded once. V usage is TRBV7-2 and J usage is TRBJ1-5, with D perhaps matching TRBD1 (5 bases). Per germline, CDR1 SGHTA and CDR2 FQGNSA. The length of the CDR3 is 14 residues. V shed 5 bases and J shed 7 bases, with 15 bases lying between them. The CDR3 DNA reads TGTGCCAGCAGCGTGGGGGGAGGAGGGCAGCCCCAGCATTTT. Translating gives CASSVGGGGQPQHF.

Worth noting for this clone: Distinct nucleotide sequences in the sample also encode this CDR3. This chain uses TRBV7-2 with TRBJ2-5; 9 bases fit TRBD1. With V trimmed by 4 bases and J by 5 bases, 2 bases remained unmatched. Per germline, CDR1 SGHTA and CDR2 FQGNSA. The CDR3 has 13 residues. CDR3 in DNA: TGTGCCAGCAGCTCAGACAGGGGGGAGACCCAGTACTTC. This encodes CASSSDRGETQYF.

The chain employs TRBV27 and TRBJ1-4; 9 nucleotides match TRBD1. CDR3 size: 13 residues. From germline, CDR1 is MNHEY and CDR2 SMNVEV (reference sequence). V was clipped by 6 bases and J by 6 bases; unmatched bases: 2. The CDR3 spells CASSRQGDEKLFF. In DNA form, the CDR3 reads TGTGCCAGCAGCCGACAGGGGGATGAAAAACTGTTTTTT. Complete variable domain (other parts from reference TRBV27 and TRBJ1-4): EAQVTQNPRYLITVTGKKLTVTCSQNMNHEYMSWYRQDPGLGLRQIYYSMNVEVTDKGDVPEGYKVSRKEKRNFPLILESPSPNQTSLYFCASSRQGDEKLFFGSGTQLSVL.

As DNA, the CDR3 is TGTGCCAGCAGCTCCTCCGCGAACACCGGGGAGCTGTTTTTT. This encodes CASSSSANTGELFF. V gene TRBV7-3 combines with J gene TRBJ2-2, with D uncertain. Germline CDR1 and CDR2: SGHTA and FQGTGA. Trimming cost V 4 bases and J 0 bases, with 6 bases left between them. The CDR3 covers 14 residues.

The chain joins TRBV5-1 to TRBJ2-1, with 7 bases aligning to TRBD1. V dropped 2 bases and J dropped 2; count of bases not matched to a gene: 4. Germline V gives CDR1 SGHRS, CDR2 YFSETQ. The CDR3 covers 15 residues. The CDR3 DNA reads as TGCGCCAGCAGCTTCCAGGGGGAGCCCTACAATGAGCAGTTCTTC. Encoded protein: CASSFQGEPYNEQFF. Using reference TRBV5-1 and TRBJ2-1 for the parts outside the CDR3, the full variable domain is KAGVTQTPRYLIKTRGQQVTLSCSPISGHRSVSWYQQTPGQGLQFLFEYFSETQRNKGNFPGRFSGRQFSNSRSEMNVSTLELGDSALYLCASSFQGEPYNEQFFGPGTRLTVL.

V and J are TRBV10-1 and TRBJ1-2; maybe TRBD1 (5 bases). CDR3 size: 9 residues. In germline, CDR1 is WNHNN, CDR2 SYGVQD (reference sequence). The CDR3 here is CRAGIVYTF. The CDR3 nucleotides are TGCAGGGCAGGGATCGTCTACACCTTC.

This chain joins TRBV5-1 and TRBJ1-1; D remains unclear. Per germline, CDR1 SGHRS and CDR2 YFSETQ. The CDR3 length is 13 residues. Trimming took off 3 bases at V and 7 bases at J, with 13 bases between the two ends. CDR3 amino acids: CASSSSGSGEAFF. The CDR3 DNA follows: TGCGCCAGCAGCTCCTCCGGGAGCGGTGAAGCTTTCTTT.

This sequence joins TRBV18 and TRBJ1-4; 7 nucleotides agree with TRBD1. This CDR3 is built from 16 residues. The V and J ends lost 3 bases and 1 base, in that order; junction bases with no gene match: 5. The germline V gene has CDR1 KGHSH and CDR2 LQKENI. CDR3: CASSPARQGTNEKLFF. The CDR3 nucleotides are TGTGCCAGCTCACCTGCACGACAGGGAACTAATGAAAAACTGTTTTTT.

V gene TRBV6-6 combines with J gene TRBJ2-7; TRBD1 matches at 8 bases. Germline CDR1 reads MNHNY; CDR2 reads SVGAGI (reference sequence). This CDR3 region has 14 residues. J gave up 5 bases and V 6 bases, and 9 bases lay outside the gene matches. CDR3 in amino acids: CASRAGGQGDEQYF. The CDR3 nucleotides read TGTGCCAGCAGGGCGGGTGGACAGGGTGACGAGCAGTACTTC.

The rearrangement links TRBV9 to TRBJ2-3; TRBD2 matches at 13 bases. The CDR3 length is 15 residues. In germline, CDR1 is SGDLS, CDR2 YYNGEE. V trimming: 4 bases; J trimming: 4 bases; junction bases outside the gene matches: 3. The CDR3 protein is CASSYGLAGADTQYF. The CDR3, as DNA: TGTGCCAGCAGCTATGGACTAGCGGGAGCAGATACGCAGTATTTT.

This clone occurred once. For the CDR3, the DNA is TGCGCCAGCAGTTATAACACCGGGGAGCTGTTTTTT. Its protein product is CASSYNTGELFF. The chain recombines TRBV10-2 with TRBJ2-2; D is uncertain. In germline, CDR1 is WSHSY, CDR2 SAAADI. CDR3 length: 12 amino acids. The V end was cut by 5 bases, the J end by 2 bases, with 3 bases between.

The chain carries TRBV30 and TRBJ2-5; 7 bases agree with TRBD2. With V trimmed by 0 bases and J by 5 bases, 15 bases remained unmatched. This CDR3 region has 17 residues. Per germline, CDR1 GTSNPN and CDR2 SVGIG (reference sequence). In DNA, the CDR3 is TGTGCCTGGAGTGTAAGGGCTAGCGGTCGAACGTGGGAGACCCAGTACTTC. This codes for CAWSVRASGRTWETQYF.

This clone occurred once. The chain is built from TRBV6-5 and TRBJ2-2; 9 nucleotides match TRBD2. Germline V gene lookup returns CDR1 MNHEY and CDR2 SVGAGI. The CDR3 sequence is 14 residues long. Trimming removed 7 bases from V and 5 bases from J; junction bases left unmatched: 5. CDR3 DNA sequence: TGTGCCAGCATAGCGGGAGCGGGTACCGGGGAGCTGTTTTTT. This gives the protein CASIAGAGTGELFF.

This chain joins TRBV5-1 and TRBJ2-3; 14 nucleotides align to TRBD2. CDR1 SGHRS and CDR2 YFSETQ come from the germline V gene. V shed 8 bases and J 5 bases; nucleotides not matched to a gene: 19. The CDR3 has 19 residues. CDR3 region: CASNPLPLGTSGSQDTQYF. DNA of the CDR3: TGCGCCAGTAATCCCTTACCCCTCGGGACTAGCGGGAGTCAAGATACGCAGTATTTT.

This clone has more than one count but fewer than ten. The chain couples TRBV7-3 to TRBJ2-1; 7 nucleotides agree with TRBD2. The CDR3 has 19 amino acids. Trimming took 1 base from V and 4 from J; bases not matched to a gene: 16. CDR1 and CDR2 from the germline V gene are SGHTA and FQGTGA. The CDR3 DNA reads as TGTGCCAGCAGCTTAAAAGGAGGAGTGAGCGGGGCCTTGTACAATGAGCAGTTCTTC. This codes for CASSLKGGVSGALYNEQFF.

The chain joins TRBV30 to TRBJ2-3; 10 bases are a match to TRBD1. CDR1 and CDR2 from the germline V gene are GTSNPN and SVGIG (reference sequence). The CDR3 loop spans 15 amino acids. V was pared by 5 bases and J by 2 bases, with 7 bases of the junction left unmatched. CDR3 DNA: TGTGCCTGGGGTCCGGGACAGGGGCACACAGATACGCAGTATTTT. As protein: CAWGPGQGHTDTQYF.

This sequence joins TRBV19 and TRBJ2-7; the D gene is possibly TRBD1 (5 bases). V lost 0 bases, J lost 0 bases, and 9 bases lay in between. The CDR3 covers 15 residues. Germline lookup yields CDR1 LNHDA and CDR2 SQIVND (reference sequence). The CDR3 DNA sequence: TGTGCCAGTAGTATAGAGAAGGGGCACTCCTACGAGCAGTACTTC. It translates to CASSIEKGHSYEQYF.

Only one count was recorded for this clone. This chain connects TRBV27 to TRBJ1-2; no reliable D call. Trimming stripped 4 bases from V and 7 bases from J, with 16 bases between. From germline, CDR1 is MNHEY and CDR2 SMNVEV (reference sequence). The CDR3 is 14 amino acids. In nucleotides, the CDR3 is TGTGCCAGCAGTTCGGTGGGGTTCGGAGGTGGCTACACCTTC. This codes for CASSSVGFGGGYTF.

The gene calls are TRBV10-3 and TRBJ2-5; TRBD2 aligns across 7 bases. The CDR3 consists of 12 residues. CDR1 is ENHRY, CDR2 SYGVKD, per germline. V trimming: 6 bases; J trimming: 5 bases; junction bases outside the gene matches: 3. Here the CDR3 DNA reads TGTGCCATCAGAGAAGCGGGGGAGACCCAGTACTTC. Encoded protein: CAIREAGETQYF.

The chain has TRBV5-1 and TRBJ2-7; 11 bases line up with TRBD1. This CDR3 has 14 residues. The germline CDR1 and CDR2 sequences are SGHRS and YFSETQ. V lost 5 bases and J lost 10; bases outside the gene matches: 11. The DNA of the CDR3 is TGCGCCAGCAGGGAACCGGGACAGGGGGTCAAACAGTACTTC. Translating it yields CASREPGQGVKQYF.

The V call is TRBV5-1, the J call TRBJ2-7; 9 positions match TRBD2. The CDR3 totals 14 residues. With 5 bases clipped from V and 6 bases from J, the junction kept 9 bases outside the gene matches. CDR1 and CDR2 from the germline V gene are SGHRS and YFSETQ. CDR3 sequence: CASRSGTSNLEQYF. As DNA, the CDR3 is TGCGCCAGCAGATCCGGGACTAGCAACCTCGAGCAGTACTTC.

The rearrangement joins TRBV15 to TRBJ2-7; TRBD2 is a possible D gene (6 bases). V was shortened by 3 bases and J by 7 bases, with 13 bases between the two germline ends. In germline, CDR1 is LNHNV, CDR2 YYDKDF (reference sequence). The CDR3 sequence is 13 residues long. The CDR3: CATSSGSRGEQYF. The CDR3 DNA sequence: TGTGCCACCAGCAGTGGAAGTCGGGGGGAGCAGTACTTC.

The V and J genes are TRBV6-5 and TRBJ1-5, with D maybe TRBD1 (6 bases). This CDR3 is built from 15 residues. Looked up from germline, CDR1 is MNHEY and CDR2 is SVGAGI. The V gene lost 5 bases and the J gene lost 9 bases, with 20 bases spanning the gap. The CDR3 DNA reads as TGTGCCAGCAGTCCCCGGGACACGGGAGGAGGGCCCCAGCATTTT. This gives the protein CASSPRDTGGGPQHF.

V usage is TRBV7-9 and J usage is TRBJ2-3; no firm D call. The length of the CDR3 is 14 residues. V was pared by 2 bases and J by 0 bases, with 6 bases between. Germline V gives CDR1 SEHNR, CDR2 FQNEAQ (reference sequence). CDR3 residues: CASSLISSTDTQYF. In DNA, the CDR3 is TGTGCCAGCAGCTTAATATCTAGCACAGATACGCAGTATTTT. Full variable domain (missing parts from reference TRBV7-9 and TRBJ2-3): DTGVSQNPRHKITKRGQNVTFRCDPISEHNRLYWYRQTLGQGPEFLTYFQNEAQLEKSRLLSDRFSAERPKGSFSTLEIQRTEQGDSAMYLCASSLISSTDTQYFGPGTRLTVL.

The chain carries TRBV5-8 and TRBJ2-7; 10 bases match TRBD1. Germline CDR1 is SGHTS and CDR2 is YDEGEE. This CDR3 has 16 residues. J was trimmed by 4 bases and V by 4 bases; bases with no gene match: 11. The DNA of the CDR3 is TGTGCCAGCAGCCGGGGACAGGGGATTTTATCATACGAGCAGTACTTC. It is translated as CASSRGQGILSYEQYF.

The chain employs TRBV19 and TRBJ1-5; 8 bases map to TRBD1. The CDR3 runs to 18 residues. Germline V CDR1 and CDR2: LNHDA, SQIVND (reference sequence). J lost 2 bases, V lost 6 bases, and 15 bases had no gene match. The CDR3 spells CASRGPGQANFGNQPQHF. Here the CDR3 DNA reads TGTGCCAGTAGGGGCCCGGGACAGGCGAACTTTGGCAATCAGCCCCAGCATTTT.

V and J are TRBV3-1 (or the pseudogene TRBV3-2) and TRBJ2-1; tentative D call: TRBD2 (5 bases). This CDR3 contains 14 residues. Germline V lookup: CDR1 LGHDT, CDR2 YNNKEL (reference sequence). V lost 6 bases to trimming and J lost 6 bases, with 15 bases between them. The CDR3 DNA sequence: TGTGCCAGCAGTCGTCGGACTGTGCCCAATGAGCAGTTCTTC. It specifies CASSRRTVPNEQFF.